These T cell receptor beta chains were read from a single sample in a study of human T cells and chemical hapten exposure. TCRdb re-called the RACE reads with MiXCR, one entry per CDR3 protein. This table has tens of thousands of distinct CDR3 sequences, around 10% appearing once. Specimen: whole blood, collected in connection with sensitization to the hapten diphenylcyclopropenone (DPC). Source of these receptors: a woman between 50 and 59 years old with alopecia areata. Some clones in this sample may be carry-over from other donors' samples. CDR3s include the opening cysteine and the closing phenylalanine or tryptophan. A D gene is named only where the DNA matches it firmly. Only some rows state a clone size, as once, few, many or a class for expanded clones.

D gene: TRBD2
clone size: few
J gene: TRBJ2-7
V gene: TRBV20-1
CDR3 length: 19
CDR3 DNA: TGCAGTGCTCTCGGACTAGCGGGAGTATCGGGTCGGGGAGTCTACGAGCAGTACTTC
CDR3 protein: CSALGLAGVSGRGVYEQYF

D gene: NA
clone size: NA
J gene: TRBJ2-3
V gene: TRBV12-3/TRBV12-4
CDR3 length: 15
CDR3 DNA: TGTGCCAGCAGTTTGGGGGCGCTGAGCACAGATACGCAGTATTTT
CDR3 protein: CASSLGALSTDTQYF

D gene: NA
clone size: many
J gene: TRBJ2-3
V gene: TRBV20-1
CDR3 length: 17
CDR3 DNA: TGCAGTGCCGTAGATCGGACCGGGTCCCATAGCACAGATACGCAGTATTTT
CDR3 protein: CSAVDRTGSHSTDTQYF

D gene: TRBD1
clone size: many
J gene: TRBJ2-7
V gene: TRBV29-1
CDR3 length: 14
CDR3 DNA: TGCAGCGCTTTGGACAGGGGACCCCCCTACGAGCAGTACTTC
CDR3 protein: CSALDRGPPYEQYF

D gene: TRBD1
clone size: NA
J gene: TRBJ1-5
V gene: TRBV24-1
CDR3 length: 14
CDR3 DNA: TGTGCCACCTCCCGACAGGGGGGGAATCAGCCCCAGCATTTT
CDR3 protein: CATSRQGGNQPQHF

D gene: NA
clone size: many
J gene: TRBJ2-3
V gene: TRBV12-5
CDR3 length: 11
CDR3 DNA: TGTGCTAGTGGTTTGGCGGATACGCAGTATTTT
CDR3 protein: CASGLADTQYF

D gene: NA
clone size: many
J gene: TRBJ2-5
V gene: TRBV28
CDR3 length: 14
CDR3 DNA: TGTGCCAGCAGCCCGGGACCCGGGAAGGAGACCCAGTACTTC
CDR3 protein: CASSPGPGKETQYF

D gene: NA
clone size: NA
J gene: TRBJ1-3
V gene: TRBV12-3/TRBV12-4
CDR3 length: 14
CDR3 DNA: TGTGCCAGCACCCGCCGGGGCAGCCGAAACACCATATATTTT
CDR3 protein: CASTRRGSRNTIYF

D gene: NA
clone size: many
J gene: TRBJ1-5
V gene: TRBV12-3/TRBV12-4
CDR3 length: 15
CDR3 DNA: TGTGCCAGCAATAAGGGAAAAGGGTTAAATCAGCCCCAGCATTTT
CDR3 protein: CASNKGKGLNQPQHF

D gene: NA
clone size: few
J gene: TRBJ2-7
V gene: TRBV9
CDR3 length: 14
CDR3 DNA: TGTGCCAGCAGCGTATCAACAATCTCCTACGAGCAGTACTTC
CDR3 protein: CASSVSTISYEQYF

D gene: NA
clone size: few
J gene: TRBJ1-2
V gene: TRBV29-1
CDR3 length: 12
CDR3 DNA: TGCAGCGTGGTAACGCAGGGAGGAGGCTACACCTTC
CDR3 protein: CSVVTQGGGYTF

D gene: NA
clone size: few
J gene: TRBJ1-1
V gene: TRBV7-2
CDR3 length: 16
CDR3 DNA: TGTGCCAGCAGCCCAGAGACAGTCGTCGGGGACACTGAAGCTTTCTTT
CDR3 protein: CASSPETVVGDTEAFF

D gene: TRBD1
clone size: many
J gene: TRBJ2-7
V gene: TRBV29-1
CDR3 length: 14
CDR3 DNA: TGCAGCGTCTATCGGGACAGAGACTCCTACGAGCAGTACTTC
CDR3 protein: CSVYRDRDSYEQYF

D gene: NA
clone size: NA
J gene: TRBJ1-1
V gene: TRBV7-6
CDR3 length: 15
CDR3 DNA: TGTGCCAGCAGCTCACAGCCAGACTCAATTTCTGAAGCTTTCTTT
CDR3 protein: CASSSQPDSISEAFF

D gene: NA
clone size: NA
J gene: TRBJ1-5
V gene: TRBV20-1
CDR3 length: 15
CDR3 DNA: TGCAGTGCTAGAGATCGCAGGGGTGGTACTCAGCCCCAGCATTTT
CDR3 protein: CSARDRRGGTQPQHF

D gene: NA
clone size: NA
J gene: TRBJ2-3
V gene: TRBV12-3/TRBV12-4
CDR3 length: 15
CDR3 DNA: TGTGCCAGCAGTTTGGGAATGAATCCCGGGGATACGCAGTATTTT
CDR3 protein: CASSLGMNPGDTQYF

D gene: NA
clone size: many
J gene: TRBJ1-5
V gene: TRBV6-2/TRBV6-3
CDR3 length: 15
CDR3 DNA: TGTGCCAGCAGTTACTCCGGGCAGGGCAATCAGCCCCAGCATTTT
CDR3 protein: CASSYSGQGNQPQHF

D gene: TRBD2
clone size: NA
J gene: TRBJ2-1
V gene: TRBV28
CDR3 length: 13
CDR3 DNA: TGTGCCAGCAGTTCAACTCCGGGACTAGCGATATTCTTC
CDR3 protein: CASSSTPGLAIFF

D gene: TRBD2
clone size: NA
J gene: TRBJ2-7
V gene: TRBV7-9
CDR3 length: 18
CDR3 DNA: TGTGCCAGCAGCCCAGGGGTCAGCGGGGGTCCATCTACCTACGAGCAGTACTTC
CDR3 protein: CASSPGVSGGPSTYEQYF

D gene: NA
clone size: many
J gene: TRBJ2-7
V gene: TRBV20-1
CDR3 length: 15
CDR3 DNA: TGCAGTGCTAGGATTCCTACTTCCTTGTCCTACGAGCAGTACTTC
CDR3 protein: CSARIPTSLSYEQYF

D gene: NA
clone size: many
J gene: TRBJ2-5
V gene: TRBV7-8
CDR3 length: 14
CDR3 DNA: TGTGCCAGCAGCTTAGTGGCAGGGTCAGAGACCCAGTACTTC
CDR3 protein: CASSLVAGSETQYF

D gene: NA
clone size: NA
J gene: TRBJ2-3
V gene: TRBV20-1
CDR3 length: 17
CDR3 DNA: TGCAGTGCTAGAGGCATACAAGGGGTTGAAAGCACAGATACGCAGTATTTT
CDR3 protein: CSARGIQGVESTDTQYF

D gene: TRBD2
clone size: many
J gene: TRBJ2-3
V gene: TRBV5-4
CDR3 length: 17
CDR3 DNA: TGTGCCAGCAGCTTGGGCTGGCGGGGGGGTCCCACAGATACGCAGTATTTT
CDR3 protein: CASSLGWRGGPTDTQYF

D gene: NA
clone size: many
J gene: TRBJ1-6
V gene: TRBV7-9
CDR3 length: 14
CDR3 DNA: TGTGCCAGCAGCTTAGGCTCCTATAATTCACCCCTCCACTTT
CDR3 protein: CASSLGSYNSPLHF

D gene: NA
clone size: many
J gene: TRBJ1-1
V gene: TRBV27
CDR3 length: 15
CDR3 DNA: TGTGCCAGCCTCCGGATGGGGACGATCCACACTGAAGCTTTCTTT
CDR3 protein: CASLRMGTIHTEAFF

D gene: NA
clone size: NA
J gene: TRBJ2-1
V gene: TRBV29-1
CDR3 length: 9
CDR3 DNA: TGCAGCGACTACAATGAGCAGTTCTTC
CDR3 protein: CSDYNEQFF

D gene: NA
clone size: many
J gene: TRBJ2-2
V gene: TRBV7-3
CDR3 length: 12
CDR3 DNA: TGTGCCAGCAGCTTACTTCCCGGGGAGCTGTTTTTT
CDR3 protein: CASSLLPGELFF

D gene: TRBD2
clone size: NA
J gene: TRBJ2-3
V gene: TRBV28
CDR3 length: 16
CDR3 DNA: TGTGCCAGCAGCCCGGGAGCAGCTAGCGGTACAGATACGCAGTATTTT
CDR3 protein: CASSPGAASGTDTQYF